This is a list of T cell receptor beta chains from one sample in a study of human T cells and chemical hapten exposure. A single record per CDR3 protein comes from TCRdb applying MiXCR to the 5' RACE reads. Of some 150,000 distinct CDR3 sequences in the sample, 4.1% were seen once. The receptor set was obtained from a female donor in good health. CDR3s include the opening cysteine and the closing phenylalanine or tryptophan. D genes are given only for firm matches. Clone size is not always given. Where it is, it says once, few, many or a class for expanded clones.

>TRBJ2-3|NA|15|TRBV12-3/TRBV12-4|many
TGTGCCAGCAGTTTTGGCGGAACTAGCACAGATACGCAGTATTTT
CASSFGGTSTDTQYF
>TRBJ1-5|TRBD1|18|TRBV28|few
TGTGCCAGCAGTTGGACCGGACAGGGAATACGTAGCAATCAGCCCCAGCATTTT
CASSWTGQGIRSNQPQHF
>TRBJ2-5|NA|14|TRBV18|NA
TGTGCCAGCTCCCCAGACTCGGCGGGAGAGACCCAGTACTTC
CASSPDSAGETQYF
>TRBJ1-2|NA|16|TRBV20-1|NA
TGCAGTGCTAGCGTGCAACAGGGCGGCTGTAACTATGGCTACACCTTC
CSASVQQGGCNYGYTF
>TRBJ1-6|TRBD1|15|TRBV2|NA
TGTGCCAGCACCCGCCTGGCAGGGGGCGATTCACCCCTCCACTTT
CASTRLAGGDSPLHF
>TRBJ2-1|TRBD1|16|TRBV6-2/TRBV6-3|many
TGTGCCAGCAGTTACTCGACAGGGGGTAGCTACAATGAGCAGTTCTTC
CASSYSTGGSYNEQFF
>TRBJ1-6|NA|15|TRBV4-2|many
TGTGCCAGCAGCCAATGGACAGAGAACAATTCACCCCTCCACTTT
CASSQWTENNSPLHF
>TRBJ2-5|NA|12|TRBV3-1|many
TGTGCCAGCAGCCAGCTCGGAGAGACCCAGTACTTC
CASSQLGETQYF
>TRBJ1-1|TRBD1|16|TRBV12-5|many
TGTGCTAGTGGTTTGGTATTGGGACAGGGGAACACTGAAGCTTTCTTT
CASGLVLGQGNTEAFF
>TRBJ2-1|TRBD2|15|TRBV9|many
TGTGCCAGCAGCGTAGGTGGCGGGGGGGCCTATGAGCAGTTCTTC
CASSVGGGGAYEQFF
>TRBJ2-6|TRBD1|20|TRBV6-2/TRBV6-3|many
TGTGCCAGCAGTTACGTAGGGGGCAGGTCCCAGAGCTCTGGGGCCAACGTCCTGACTTTC
CASSYVGGRSQSSGANVLTF
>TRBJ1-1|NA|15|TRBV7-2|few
TGTGCCAGCACCCCGCCCGGGGACCGGCGAACTGAAGCTTTCTTT
CASTPPGDRRTEAFF
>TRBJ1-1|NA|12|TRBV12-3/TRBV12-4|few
TGTGCCAGCAGTCCACCCGGCACTGAAGCTTTCTTT
CASSPPGTEAFF
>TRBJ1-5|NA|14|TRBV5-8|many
TGTGCCAGCAGCCTTCGTAGTAGCAATCAGCCCCAGCATTTT
CASSLRSSNQPQHF
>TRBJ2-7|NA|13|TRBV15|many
TGTGCCACCAGCAGAGATGGGGGATACGAGCAGTACTTC
CATSRDGGYEQYF
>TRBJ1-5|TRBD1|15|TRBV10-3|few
TGTGCCATCAGTGAGGGACAGGGGACTAATCAGCCCCAGCATTTT
CAISEGQGTNQPQHF
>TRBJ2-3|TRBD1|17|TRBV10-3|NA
TGTGCCATCAGTTCCCACGCAACGACAGGGATGACAGATACGCAGTATTTT
CAISSHATTGMTDTQYF
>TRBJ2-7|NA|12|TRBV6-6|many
TGTGCCAGCAGTTCTCTCCGGGGGCGGCAGTACTTC
CASSSLRGRQYF
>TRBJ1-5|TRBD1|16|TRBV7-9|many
TGTGCCAGCAGCTTTTCAGGGGGGGGGCGCAATCAGCCCCAGCATTTT
CASSFSGGGRNQPQHF
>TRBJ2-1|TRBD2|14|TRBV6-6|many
TGTGCCAGCAGTGAAACTAGCGTCTACAATGAGCAGTTCTTC
CASSETSVYNEQFF
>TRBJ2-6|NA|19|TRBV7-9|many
TGTGCCAGCAGCATCACCACTCTTAAGGCGGACTCTGGGGCCAACGTCCTGACTTTC
CASSITTLKADSGANVLTF
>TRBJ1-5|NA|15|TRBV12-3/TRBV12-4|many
TGTGCCAGCAGTTTAGCGCTGGGGAGCAATCAGCCCCAGCATTTT
CASSLALGSNQPQHF
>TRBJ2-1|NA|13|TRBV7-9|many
TGTGCCAGCAGCTTATTTAGTGACAGTGAGCAGTTCTTC
CASSLFSDSEQFF
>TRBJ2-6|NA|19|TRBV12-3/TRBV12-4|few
TGTGCCAGCAGTTTATCGTGGGTGGCGGAACCCTCTGGGGCCAACGTCCTGACTTTC
CASSLSWVAEPSGANVLTF
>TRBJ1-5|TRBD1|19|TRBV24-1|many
TGTGCCACCAGTGATACTGAGTTCGACAGGGAAGATAGCAATCAGCCCCAGCATTTT
CATSDTEFDREDSNQPQHF
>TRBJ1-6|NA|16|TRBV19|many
TGTGCCAGTAGTAGCCATCGAACCACGGCTAATTCACCCCTCCACTTT
CASSSHRTTANSPLHF
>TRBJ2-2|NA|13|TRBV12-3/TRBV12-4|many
TGTGCCAGCAGTCCCACAACGACCGGGGAGCTGTTTTTT
CASSPTTTGELFF
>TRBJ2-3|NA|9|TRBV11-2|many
TGTGCCATCACAGATACGCAGTATTTT
CAITDTQYF
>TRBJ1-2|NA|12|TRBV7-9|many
TGTGCCAGCAGCCCAGTTCTCTATGGCTACACCTTC
CASSPVLYGYTF
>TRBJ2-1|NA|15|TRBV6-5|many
TGTGCCAGCAGTTACTCGGGGGGGCCCCTAGATGAGCAGTTCTTC
CASSYSGGPLDEQFF
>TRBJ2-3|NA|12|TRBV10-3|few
TGTGCCATCAGTGGTACACCAGATACGCAGTATTTT
CAISGTPDTQYF
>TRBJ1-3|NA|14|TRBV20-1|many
TGCAGTGCTAGAGAGAGGGCGTTCCGAAACACCATATATTTT
CSARERAFRNTIYF
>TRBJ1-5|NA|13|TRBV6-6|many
TGTGCCAGCAGGAGGGACCTCAATCAGCCCCAGCATTTT
CASRRDLNQPQHF
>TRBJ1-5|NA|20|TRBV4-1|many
TGCGCCAGCAGCCCGTACCATTCCGGGACAACAAGGTTGAGTGGGGGTCCCCAGCATTTT
CASSPYHSGTTRLSGGPQHF
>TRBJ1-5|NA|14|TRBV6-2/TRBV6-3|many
TGTGCCAGCAGTTACTCCTCTAGCAATCAGCCCCAGCATTTT
CASSYSSSNQPQHF
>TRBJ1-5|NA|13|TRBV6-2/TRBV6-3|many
TGTGCCAGCAGAAGGCACCTGGGTCAGCCCCAGCATTTT
CASRRHLGQPQHF
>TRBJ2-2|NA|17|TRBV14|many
TGTGCCAGCAGCCAAGGTCCGCTCCGCCCGAACACCGGGGAGCTGTTTTTT
CASSQGPLRPNTGELFF
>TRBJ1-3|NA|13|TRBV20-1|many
TGCAGTGCTAGACAGGGGACTGGAAACACCATATATTTT
CSARQGTGNTIYF
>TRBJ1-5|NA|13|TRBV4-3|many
TGCGCCAGCAGCCAAATGACCGATCAGCCCCAGCATTTT
CASSQMTDQPQHF
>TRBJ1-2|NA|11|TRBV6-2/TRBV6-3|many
TGTGCCAGCAGTCGACTGTATGGCTACACCTTC
CASSRLYGYTF
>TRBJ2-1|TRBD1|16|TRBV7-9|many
TGTGCCAGCAGCCCCCCCCGGACAGGGAAATACAATGAGCAGTTCTTC
CASSPPRTGKYNEQFF
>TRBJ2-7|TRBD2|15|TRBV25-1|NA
TGTGCCAGCAGTCTGTCGCGGGGGGGTGCCTACGAGCAGTACTTC
CASSLSRGGAYEQYF
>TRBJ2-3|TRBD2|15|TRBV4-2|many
TGTGCCAGCCGACTCTTGGCGGGGGGCATTGATACGCAGTATTTT
CASRLLAGGIDTQYF
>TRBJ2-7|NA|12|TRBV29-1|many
TGCAGCGTTGATGGGGATACCAACGAGCAGTACTTC
CSVDGDTNEQYF
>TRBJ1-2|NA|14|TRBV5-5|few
TGTGCCAGCAGAAGGACCGGGGGGAGGGACGGCTACACCTTC
CASRRTGGRDGYTF
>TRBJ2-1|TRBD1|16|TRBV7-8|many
TGTGCCAGCAGCGGACTGACAGGGAACGTATACAATGAGCAGTTCTTC
CASSGLTGNVYNEQFF
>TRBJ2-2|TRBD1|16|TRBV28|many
TGTGCCAGCAGGAACCCGCCCGGACAGGGTTGGGGGGAGCTGTTTTTT
CASRNPPGQGWGELFF
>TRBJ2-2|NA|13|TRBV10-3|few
TGTGCCATGCAACAAGGGGTCGCCGGGGAGCTGTTTTTT
CAMQQGVAGELFF
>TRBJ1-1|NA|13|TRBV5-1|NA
TGCGCCAGCTCCTCCGTTTTTCGGGATGAAGCTTTCTTT
CASSSVFRDEAFF
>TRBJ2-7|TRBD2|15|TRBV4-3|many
TGCGCCAGCAGCCCAGGGACTAGCGGAACCTACGAGCAGTACTTC
CASSPGTSGTYEQYF
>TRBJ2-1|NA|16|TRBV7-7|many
TGTGCCAGCAGCTTAGTATCCGGTAGCTCCTACAATGAGCAGTTCTTC
CASSLVSGSSYNEQFF
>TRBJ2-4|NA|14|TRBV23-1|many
TGCGCCAGCACCCCGGATTTCTCCGGACTTAATCAGTACTTC
CASTPDFSGLNQYF
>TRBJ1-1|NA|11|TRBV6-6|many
TGTGCCAGCATTAGCACCGGTGAAGCTTTCTTT
CASISTGEAFF
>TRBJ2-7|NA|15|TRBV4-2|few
TGTGCCAGCAGCCAAAGATTCGACACCTTCTACGAGCAGTACTTC
CASSQRFDTFYEQYF